A single count supports the clone carrying this T cell receptor beta chain. Antigen: not known. The sample is drawn from a study of identical twins. Study results and caveats: Possibly, invariant MAIT and iNKT cells partly confounded zero-insertion analyses. Among out-of-frame alpha sequences shared by twins, low generation probability occurred in excess.

The CDR3 length is 15 residues. V was clipped by 0 bases and J by 8 bases, with 12 bases between them. In germline, CDR1 is SGDLS, CDR2 YYNGEE. The authors used template switching to add a universal primer site and gave cDNA unique molecular identifiers. TCRdb re-called the 5' RACE reads through MiXCR, storing one row per CDR3 protein. The sample contains 1.5 million to 2 million distinct CDR3 sequences, around 33% of which appear only once. The source material was cord blood. The chain recombines TRBV9 with TRBJ1-6; a weak D match, TRBD1 (5 bases). The receptor's source is a newborn girl in good health. The CDR3 region is CASSVGWGRDSPLHF. The CDR3 DNA reads TGTGCCAGCAGCGTAGGGTGGGGCAGAGATTCACCCCTCCACTTT.